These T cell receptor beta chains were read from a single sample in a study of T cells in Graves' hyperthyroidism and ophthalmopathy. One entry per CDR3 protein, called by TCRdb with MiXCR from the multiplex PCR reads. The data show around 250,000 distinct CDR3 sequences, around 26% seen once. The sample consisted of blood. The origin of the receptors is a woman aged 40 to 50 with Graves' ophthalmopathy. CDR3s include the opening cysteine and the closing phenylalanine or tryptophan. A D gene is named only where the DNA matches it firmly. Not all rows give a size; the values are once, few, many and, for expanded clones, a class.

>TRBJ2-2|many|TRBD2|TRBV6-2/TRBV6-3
CASSYSPGAGYNTGELFF
TGTGCCAGCAGTTACTCGCCGGGAGCGGGGTATAACACCGGGGAGCTGTTTTTT
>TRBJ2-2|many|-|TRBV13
CASSPEARSGELFF
TGTGCCAGCAGCCCCGAGGCTAGATCCGGGGAGCTGTTTTTT
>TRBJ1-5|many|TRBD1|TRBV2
CASSRDRGDQPQHF
TGTGCCAGCAGCCGGGACAGGGGGGATCAGCCCCAGCATTTT
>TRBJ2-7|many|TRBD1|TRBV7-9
CASSSAGGPDYEQYF
TGTGCCAGCAGCTCTGCAGGGGGCCCTGACTACGAGCAGTACTTC
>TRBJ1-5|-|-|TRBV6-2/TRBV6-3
CASSYSDKGMGNQPQHF
TGTGCCAGCAGTTACTCGGACAAGGGCATGGGCAATCAGCCCCAGCATTTT
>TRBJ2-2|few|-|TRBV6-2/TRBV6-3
CASSRLGQLAGSAGELFF
TGTGCCAGCAGTAGGCTTGGGCAGCTGGCCGGGAGTGCCGGGGAGCTGTTTTTT
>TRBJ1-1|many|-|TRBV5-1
CASSLEGDGATEAFF
TGCGCCAGCAGCCTGGAGGGGGATGGGGCCACTGAAGCTTTCTTT
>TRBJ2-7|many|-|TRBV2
CASRFSDYEQYF
TGTGCCAGCCGCTTCAGCGACTACGAGCAGTACTTC
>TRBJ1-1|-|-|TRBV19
CASSTLDSRNTEAFF
TGTGCCAGTAGTACTCTGGACAGCCGCAACACTGAAGCTTTCTTT
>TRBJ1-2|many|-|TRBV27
CASSLSRKGYGYTF
TGTGCCAGCAGTTTAAGCAGGAAAGGCTATGGCTACACCTTC
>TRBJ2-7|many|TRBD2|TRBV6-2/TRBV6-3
CASSGGLAGVFEQYF
TGTGCCAGCAGTGGGGGACTAGCGGGAGTCTTCGAGCAGTACTTC
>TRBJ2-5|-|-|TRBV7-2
CASRPGQALQETQYF
TGTGCCAGCAGACCGGGGCAGGCACTGCAAGAGACCCAGTACTTC
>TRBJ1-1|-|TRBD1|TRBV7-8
CASSFLSGQLNTEAFF
TGTGCCAGCAGCTTCCTTTCGGGACAGCTCAACACTGAAGCTTTCTTT
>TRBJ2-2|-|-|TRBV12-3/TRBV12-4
CASSLLTTGELFF
TGTGCCAGCAGTTTATTGACCACCGGGGAGCTGTTTTTT
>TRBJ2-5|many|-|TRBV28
CASSFNSQETQYF
TGTGCCAGCAGTTTTAACAGCCAAGAGACCCAGTACTTC
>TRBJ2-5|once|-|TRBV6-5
CASTDRRETQYF
TGTGCCAGCACCGACAGAAGGGAGACCCAGTACTTC
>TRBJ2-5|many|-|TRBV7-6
CASSSRLDWRLETQYF
TGTGCCAGCAGCTCGCGCCTAGACTGGAGGCTGGAGACCCAGTACTTC
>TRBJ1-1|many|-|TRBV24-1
CATSDNQGQNTEAFF
TGTGCCACCAGTGACAACCAGGGTCAGAACACTGAAGCTTTCTTT
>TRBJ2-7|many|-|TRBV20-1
CSARAFRADLREQYF
TGCAGTGCTAGAGCTTTCAGGGCGGACCTACGGGAGCAGTACTTC
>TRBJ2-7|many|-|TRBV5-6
CASSEQRRNEQYF
TGTGCCAGCAGCGAACAAAGGCGGAACGAGCAGTACTTC
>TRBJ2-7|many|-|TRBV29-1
CSASRDTSYEQYF
TGCAGCGCAAGCCGGGACACGTCTTACGAGCAGTACTTC
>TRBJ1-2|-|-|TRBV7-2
CASRYRDGYTF
TGTGCCAGCAGATACCGAGATGGCTACACCTTC
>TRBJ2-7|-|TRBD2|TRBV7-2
CASSWTRRDEQYF
TGTGCCAGCAGCTGGACTAGAAGGGACGAGCAGTACTTC
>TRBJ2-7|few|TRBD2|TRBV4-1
CASSPLAGADYEQYF
TGCGCCAGCAGCCCCCTAGCGGGCGCCGACTACGAGCAGTACTTC
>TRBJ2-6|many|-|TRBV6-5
CASSPLGSGANVLTF
TGTGCCAGCAGTCCCTTGGGTTCTGGGGCCAACGTCCTGACTTTC